What follows describes a single T cell receptor (beta chain). Antigen unknown. Template material for amplifying TCR beta CDR3 regions consisted of RNA transcripts. Primed by the HTBI set, a first-round RT-PCR was run on the TCR CDR3. TCRdb reprocessed the multiplex PCR reads with MiXCR, giving one entry per CDR3 protein. The profile shows about 350,000 distinct CDR3 sequences, around 15% of them singletons. The record originates from a study of T cells in Graves' hyperthyroidism and ophthalmopathy. From germline, CDR1 is LNHDA and CDR2 SQIVND (reference sequence). The CDR3 contains 15 residues. With 5 bases removed from V and 2 bases from J, the gap between germline ends came to 15 bases. Study-wide results and limits: Among clonotypes expanded in thyroid above 0.001, most were also found in blood.

Sequences were obtained from blood. This rearrangement joins TRBV19 to TRBJ1-1, with D possibly matching TRBD1 (5 bases). The sequence was obtained from a woman aged 60-70 years with Graves' ophthalmopathy. CDR3 sequence reads: CASSLPGQDNTEAFF. The CDR3 nucleotides read TGTGCCAGTAGTTTGCCAGGGCAGGACAACACTGAAGCTTTCTTT.